One and the same sample provided the 15 T cell receptor beta chains below, sequenced in a study of shared clonotypes between healthy human individuals. Naivety among CD8 cells was defined by CD45RO negativity and positive CCR7 selection, thereby excluding terminally differentiated effector memory CD45RA+ cells. Measured with immunoSEQ multiplex PCR; TCRdb has only the in-frame clones, and not every one. Of millions of clones in the sample, under 95% were seen once. Sequencing was carried out using naive CD8+ T cells from PBMCs. These receptors came from a man aged 18 to 30 in good health. Some clones in this sample may be carry-over from other donors' samples.

The chain uses TRBV2 and TRBJ2-7; 7 bases agree with TRBD1. V shed 8 bases and J 0 bases; nucleotides not matched to a gene: 16. Germline loops: CDR1 SNHLY, CDR2 FYNNEI. The CDR3 runs to 17 residues. CDR3 amino acids: CASEGEKTGKSSYEQYF. The CDR3 region has the DNA TGTGCCAGCGAAGGTGAAAAGACAGGGAAAAGCTCCTACGAGCAGTACTTC.

The gene calls are TRBV10-1 and TRBJ2-7, with D perhaps matching TRBD2 (5 bases). This CDR3 is built from 13 residues. Germline CDR1 WNHNN, CDR2 SYGVQD (reference sequence). V lost 3 bases, J lost 3 bases, and 9 bases lay in between. CDR3 sequence reads: CASSESGIYEQYF. For the CDR3, the DNA is TGCGCCAGCAGTGAATCCGGGATCTACGAGCAGTACTTC.

V gene TRBV28 combines with J gene TRBJ2-1, with 7 positions matching TRBD1. Trimming cost V 6 bases and J 0 bases; bases outside gene matches: 5. The CDR3 sequence is 15 residues long. Germline CDR1 is MDHEN and CDR2 is SYDVKM. The CDR3 DNA reads TGTGCCAGCAGCTATACAGGGGCCTCCTACAATGAGCAGTTCTTC. Encoded protein: CASSYTGASYNEQFF.

The chain is built from TRBV7-8 and TRBJ1-1, with D perhaps TRBD1 (5 bases). V was clipped by 4 bases and J by 6 bases, with 18 bases between them. CDR1 and CDR2 (germline): SGHVS, FQNEAQ. This CDR3 has 15 amino acids. CDR3 sequence reads: CASSSFAGRVAEAFF. The CDR3, as DNA: TGTGCCAGCAGCTCCTTTGCAGGGAGGGTCGCTGAAGCTTTCTTT.

As DNA, the CDR3 is TGTGCCAGCAGTTACGGGGGGACGGATGGCTACACCTTC. This codes for CASSYGGTDGYTF. J is TRBJ1-2 and V is TRBV6-5; the D gene is possibly TRBD1 (5 bases). The V gene lost 2 bases and the J gene lost 6 bases, with 10 bases spanning the gap. Germline values: CDR1 MNHEY, CDR2 SVGAGI. The CDR3 contains 13 residues.

The chain carries TRBV27 and TRBJ2-7, with TRBD2 identical over 8 bases. The junction had 6 bases not matched to a gene; V was cut back by 5 bases and J by 0 bases. The germline V gene has CDR1 MNHEY and CDR2 SMNVEV (reference sequence). CDR3 length: 15 amino acids. This CDR3 is CASSEQAGGSYEQYF. The CDR3 DNA sequence: TGTGCCAGCAGTGAGCAGGCGGGAGGCTCCTACGAGCAGTACTTC.

This sequence joins TRBV29-1 and TRBJ2-5, with D perhaps being TRBD1 or TRBD2 (5 bases each). CDR1 SQVTM and CDR2 ANQGSEA come from the germline V gene. The CDR3 is 13 amino acids. Trimming pared 7 bases from V and 1 base from J, leaving 13 bases between. The DNA for the CDR3 is TGCAGCGGGACGGGACCCACCCAAGAGACCCAGTACTTC. It codes for CSGTGPTQETQYF.

The CDR3 sequence is CASSFIGSTGEQYF. The CDR3 coding sequence is TGTGCCAGCAGCTTTATAGGGAGTACGGGAGAGCAGTACTTC. V gene TRBV7-9 combines with J gene TRBJ2-7; weak D call: TRBD2 (5 bases). This CDR3 comprises 14 residues. From germline, CDR1 is SEHNR and CDR2 FQNEAQ (reference sequence). V was shortened by 3 bases and J by 7 bases, with 16 bases between the two germline ends.

The chain has TRBV19 and TRBJ1-5; D remains ambiguous. V was clipped by 3 bases and J by 9 bases, with 12 bases between them. The germline V gene encodes CDR1 LNHDA and CDR2 SQIVND (reference sequence). This CDR3 is built from 13 residues. CDR3 in amino acids: CASSMGSRPPQHF. For the CDR3, the DNA is TGTGCCAGTAGTATGGGCAGCCGGCCGCCCCAGCATTTT.

The CDR3 sequence: CASSWTSGRAIVNEQFF. In DNA form, the CDR3 reads TGCGCCAGCAGCTGGACTAGCGGGAGGGCCATCGTCAATGAGCAGTTCTTC. This chain joins TRBV5-1 and TRBJ2-1; 15 bases align to TRBD2. The ends lost 3 bases at V and 6 bases at J; junction bases unmatched: 7. Germline CDR1 SGHRS, CDR2 YFSETQ. The CDR3 has 17 amino acids.

This clone showed up just a few times. The chain links TRBV6-1 to TRBJ1-1; 7 positions match TRBD1. Germline values: CDR1 MNHNS, CDR2 SASEGT. The V and J ends lost 6 bases and 3 bases, in that order; junction bases with no gene match: 10. The CDR3 loop spans 15 amino acids. CDR3 sequence (DNA): TGTGCCAGCAGGGGGGGGACAGTTCATGACACTGAAGCTTTCTTT. Translating gives CASRGGTVHDTEAFF.

V usage is TRBV2 and J usage is TRBJ2-1; TRBD2 matches at 10 bases. The J segment lost 6 bases and the V segment lost 4 bases, leaving 3 bases of the junction unmatched. The CDR3 extends over 14 amino acids. CDR1 and CDR2 (germline): SNHLY, FYNNEI. CDR3 sequence (DNA): TGTGCCAGCAGTGTTGGACTAGCGGTCAATGAGCAGTTCTTC. Its translation: CASSVGLAVNEQFF.

This chain connects TRBV7-3 to TRBJ2-6, with 8 bases that match TRBD1. The V and J ends lost 5 bases and 0 bases, in that order; junction bases with no gene match: 9. The CDR3 is 18 amino acids. Germline-derived CDR1 and CDR2 are SGHTA and FQGTGA. CDR3 sequence (DNA): TGTGCCAGCAGCCCGGGGACAGGCCTAAGCTCTGGGGCCAACGTCCTGACTTTC. It encodes CASSPGTGLSSGANVLTF. Full variable domain (outside the CDR3, taken from reference TRBV7-3 and TRBJ2-6): GAGVSQTPSNKVTEKGKYVELRCDPISGHTALYWYRQSLGQGPEFLIYFQGTGAADDSGLPNDRFFAVRPEGSVSTLKIQRTERGDSAVYLCASSPGTGLSSGANVLTFGAGSRLTVL.

The chain couples TRBV7-9 to TRBJ1-1, with D perhaps TRBD1 (5 bases). CDR3 length: 14 amino acids. CDR1 and CDR2 from the germline V gene are SEHNR and FQNEAQ (reference sequence). Trimming removed 2 bases at V and 7 bases at J, with 14 bases between. The CDR3 bases are TGTGCCAGCAGCTTAAGCACCGGGGCCCTTGAAGCTTTCTTT. Translating it yields CASSLSTGALEAFF.

The chain has TRBV28 and TRBJ1-1, with 7 bases that match TRBD1. The V and J ends lost 1 base and 4 bases, in that order; junction bases with no gene match: 6. This CDR3 is 15 amino acids long. Germline CDR1 and CDR2: MDHEN and SYDVKM. CDR3 nucleotide sequence: TGTGCCAGCAGTTTATTCGGCAGGGGGTCCACTGAAGCTTTCTTT. Translation: CASSLFGRGSTEAFF.